This T cell receptor (beta chain) was sequenced for a study of cytomegalovirus exposure and HLA in healthy donors. Study background: Early released data comprised 80 million to 100 million unique TCRs from HLA-typed donors. The study placed over 65% of its 398 genotyped donors in the Caucasian-associated ancestry cluster.

V lost 2 bases and J lost 2, with 13 bases in between. CDR1 and CDR2 from the germline V gene are KGHSH and LQKENI. The CDR3 sequence is 15 residues long. As for this clone: Its specificity is not known.

PCR primers comprised 60 Vbeta and 13 Jbeta primers. In the source study's methods: A follow-up analysis tallied about 80 million unique TCR beta chains, 8.5 million to 14 million shared. Repertoires were generated with immunoSEQ multiplex PCR, while TCRdb's copy carries only in-frame clones and drops some. For V, J and clone size, that table is used; D and trimming come from the DNA. The sample has about 110,000 clones, 65% to 85% seen once; the top ten hold about 2.3%. Study-level findings and limits: Later genetic work tied a missense DCLRE1C variant to beta-chain V and J trimming.

The chain combines TRBV18 with TRBJ2-7, with D perhaps TRBD1 (6 bases). The source is a man aged 30 to 45 in good health and CMV-seronegative. Source material: PBMCs. In DNA, the CDR3 is TGTGCCAGCTCACCAATTACAGGGCCGACCTACGAGCAGTACTTC. As protein: CASSPITGPTYEQYF.